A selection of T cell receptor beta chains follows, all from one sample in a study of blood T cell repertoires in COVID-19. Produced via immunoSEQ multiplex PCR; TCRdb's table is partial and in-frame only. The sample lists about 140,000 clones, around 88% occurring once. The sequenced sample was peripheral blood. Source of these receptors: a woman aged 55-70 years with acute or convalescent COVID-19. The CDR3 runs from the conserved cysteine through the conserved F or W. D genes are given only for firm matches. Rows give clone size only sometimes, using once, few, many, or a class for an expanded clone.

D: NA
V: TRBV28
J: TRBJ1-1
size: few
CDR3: CASSTSGSGWGTEAFF
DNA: TGTGCCAGCAGTACATCTGGATCGGGGTGGGGCACTGAAGCTTTCTTT

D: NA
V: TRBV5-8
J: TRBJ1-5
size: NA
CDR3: CASSFGAGSNQPQHF
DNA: TGTGCCAGCAGCTTTGGGGCAGGGAGCAATCAGCCCCAGCATTTT

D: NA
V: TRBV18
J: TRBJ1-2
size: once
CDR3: CASSPSTEYGYTF
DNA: TGTGCCAGCTCACCTTCAACAGAGTATGGCTACACCTTC

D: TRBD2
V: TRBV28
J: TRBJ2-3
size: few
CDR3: CASSSLLAGTTDTQYF
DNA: TGTGCCAGCAGTTCTCTCCTAGCGGGGACCACAGATACGCAGTATTTT

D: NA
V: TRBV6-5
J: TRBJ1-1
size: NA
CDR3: CASSLGPRRSAFF
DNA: TGTGCCAGCAGCCTCGGGCCCAGGAGGAGCGCTTTCTTT

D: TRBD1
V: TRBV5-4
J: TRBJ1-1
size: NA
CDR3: CASSSDRWNTEAFF
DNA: TGTGCCAGCAGCTCGGACAGGTGGAACACTGAAGCTTTCTTT

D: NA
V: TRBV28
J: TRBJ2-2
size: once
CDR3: CASSFPTARGGELFF
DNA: TGTGCCAGCAGTTTCCCGACGGCCCGGGGCGGGGAGCTGTTTTTT

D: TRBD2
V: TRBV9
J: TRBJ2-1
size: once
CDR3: CASSVASSGGMYEQFF
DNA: TGTGCCAGCAGCGTAGCGTCCAGCGGGGGGATGTATGAGCAGTTCTTC

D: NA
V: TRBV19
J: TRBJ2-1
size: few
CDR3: CASRITGGAMFGQFF
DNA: TGTGCCAGTAGGATAACAGGGGGGGCCATGTTCGGGCAGTTCTTC

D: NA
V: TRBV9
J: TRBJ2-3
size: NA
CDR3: CASSVSTGSTDTQYF
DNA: TGTGCCAGCAGCGTATCAACAGGGAGCACAGATACGCAGTATTTT

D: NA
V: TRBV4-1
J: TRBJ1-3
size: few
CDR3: CASSQWGGPSGNTIYF
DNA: TGCGCCAGCAGCCAGTGGGGGGGGCCCTCTGGAAACACCATATATTTT

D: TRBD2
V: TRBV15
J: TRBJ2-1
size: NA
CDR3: CATSRDPVGTIPREQFF
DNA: TGTGCCACCAGCAGAGATCCGGTGGGGACTATCCCTCGAGAGCAGTTCTTC

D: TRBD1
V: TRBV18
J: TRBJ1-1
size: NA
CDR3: CASSSGQDTEAFF
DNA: TGTGCCAGCTCATCAGGACAGGACACTGAAGCTTTCTTT

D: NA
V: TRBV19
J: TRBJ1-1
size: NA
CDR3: CASSWGGENTEAFF
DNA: TGTGCCAGTAGCTGGGGGGGAGAGAACACTGAAGCTTTCTTT

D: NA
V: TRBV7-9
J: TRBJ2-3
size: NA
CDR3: CASRVSGSGDTQYF
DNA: TGTGCCAGCAGGGTTTCGGGGAGTGGGGATACGCAGTATTTT

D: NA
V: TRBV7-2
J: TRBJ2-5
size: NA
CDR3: CASSLALVVTETQYF
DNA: TGTGCCAGCAGCTTAGCGCTAGTCGTGACAGAGACCCAGTACTTC

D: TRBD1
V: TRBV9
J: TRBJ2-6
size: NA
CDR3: CASSEFGTDTNSGANVLTF
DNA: TGTGCCAGCAGCGAGTTCGGGACAGACACAAACTCTGGGGCCAACGTCCTGACTTTC

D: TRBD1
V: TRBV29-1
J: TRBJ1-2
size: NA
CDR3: CSVTGGGNYGYTF
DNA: TGCAGCGTTACAGGGGGCGGTAACTATGGCTACACCTTC

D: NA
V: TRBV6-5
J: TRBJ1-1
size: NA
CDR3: CASSPSGFWSEAFF
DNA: TGTGCCAGCAGTCCCTCAGGGTTTTGGTCTGAAGCTTTCTTT

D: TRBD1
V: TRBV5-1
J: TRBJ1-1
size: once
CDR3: CASSLPGQGTEAFF
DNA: TGCGCCAGCAGCTTACCGGGACAGGGCACTGAAGCTTTCTTT

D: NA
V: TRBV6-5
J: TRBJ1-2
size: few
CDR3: CASSYSDRIARGYTF
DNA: TGTGCCAGCAGTTACTCCGACAGAATTGCACGTGGCTACACCTTC